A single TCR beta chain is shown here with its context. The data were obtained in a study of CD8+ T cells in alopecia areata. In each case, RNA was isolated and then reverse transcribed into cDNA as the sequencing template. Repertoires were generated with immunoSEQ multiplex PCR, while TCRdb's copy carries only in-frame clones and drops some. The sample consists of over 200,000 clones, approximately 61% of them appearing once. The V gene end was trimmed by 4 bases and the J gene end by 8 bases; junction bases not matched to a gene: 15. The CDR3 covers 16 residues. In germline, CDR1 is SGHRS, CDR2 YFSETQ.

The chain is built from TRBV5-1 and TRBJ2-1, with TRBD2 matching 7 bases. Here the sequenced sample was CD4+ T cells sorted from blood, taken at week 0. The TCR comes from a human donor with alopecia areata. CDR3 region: CASSIGLSGAIDEQFF. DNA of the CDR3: TGCGCCAGCAGCATAGGACTGAGCGGGGCCATCGATGAGCAGTTCTTC.